This T cell receptor (beta chain) came from a study of post-analysis software for immune sequencing data. Comments on this clonotype: The target antigen is unknown. Just one base apart from a much larger clone, this may be a read error.

Unique molecular identifiers were built into the TCR beta cDNA libraries. TCRdb reprocessed the PCR reads with MiXCR, giving one entry per CDR3 protein. The sample yields about 200,000 distinct CDR3 sequences, roughly 28% seen once. Germline V gene sequence: CDR1 SNHLY, CDR2 FYNNEI. V was pared by 7 bases and J by 13 bases, with 20 bases between. The CDR3 contains 13 residues. Study-level results: Normalized Chao1 diversity was significantly reduced in patients versus controls. About 5 TRBV segments appeared more often in patients than in controls, and TRBV5-6, TRBV5-1 and TRBV20-1 were among these.

The chain joins TRBV2 to TRBJ2-1; the D gene is possibly TRBD2 (6 bases). This clonotype was obtained from a girl aged 2 to 17 with multiple sclerosis. Material for sequencing was blood. This CDR3 is CASTGGVQETQFF. The CDR3 nucleotides are TGTGCCAGCACCGGAGGGGTTCAAGAGACCCAGTTCTTC.